The rows below give T cell receptor beta chains drawn from one sample of a study of T-cell reconstitution after alpha-beta-depleted transplantation in children. TCRdb reprocessed the PCR reads with MiXCR, giving one entry per CDR3 protein. Of about 440,000 distinct CDR3 sequences in the sample, approximately 41% were seen once. The input for sequencing was PBMCs, taken before TCRalphabeta/CD19-depleted stem cell transplant. The source of these receptors is a girl aged 2-9 years with aplastic anemia, due to receive a stem cell transplant. Both conserved end residues are part of each CDR3. The order of the fields is D gene, clone size, V gene, J gene, CDR3 DNA, CDR3 protein. D genes are given only for firm matches. For some rows the clone size is stated as once, few or many, or as a class when expanded; others skip it.

.,few,TRBV5-6,TRBJ2-6,TGTGCCAGCAGCGTGGTTGGGGCCAACGTCCTAACTTTC,CASSVVGANVLTF
.,few,TRBV7-9,TRBJ2-7,TGTGCCAGCAGCGGTGCTAGGTCCTACGAGCAGTACTTC,CASSGARSYEQYF
TRBD2,.,TRBV11-2,TRBJ2-3,TGTGCCAGCAGCTTAGTTGGGGGGGCTAGCGGGAGGAGCACAGATACGCAGTATTTT,CASSLVGGASGRSTDTQYF
TRBD2,.,TRBV4-2,TRBJ2-5,TGTGCCAGCAGCCAAGTGGAAAGCGGGGGGGCAGAGACCCAGTACTTC,CASSQVESGGAETQYF
.,.,TRBV9,TRBJ2-5,TGTGCCAGCAGCGTAAGTGGAATGGAGACCCAGTACTTC,CASSVSGMETQYF
.,many,TRBV6-6,TRBJ1-1,TGTGCCAGCAGCGCTAAAGGGTCACTTGAAGCTTTCTTT,CASSAKGSLEAFF
.,.,TRBV7-8,TRBJ2-7,TGTGCCAGCAGCTTAGCACAGCCCTACGAGCAGTACTTC,CASSLAQPYEQYF
TRBD2,.,TRBV5-1,TRBJ2-1,TGCGCCAGCAGCCCTCAGCGGGGGTCCTACAATGAGCAGTTCTTC,CASSPQRGSYNEQFF
TRBD1,.,TRBV30,TRBJ1-1,TGTGCCTGTGGAGGGGGCAAGATTGCCCTGAACACTGAAGCTTTCTTT,CACGGGKIALNTEAFF
.,many,TRBV24-1,TRBJ2-7,TGTGCCACCAGTGATAACCAATACGAGCAGTACTTC,CATSDNQYEQYF
TRBD2,.,TRBV20-1,TRBJ2-5,TGCAGTGCTAGAGATCCAGCCGCTAGCGGGAGAGGTGGAGAGACCCAGTACTTC,CSARDPAASGRGGETQYF
TRBD2,.,TRBV5-5,TRBJ2-5,TGTGCCAGCAGCTTGGCGGGACTAGCGGTCACTGAGACCCAGTACTTC,CASSLAGLAVTETQYF
.,.,TRBV5-1,TRBJ1-4,TGCGCCAGCAGCTTGCGAACAGATGAAAAACTGTTTTTT,CASSLRTDEKLFF
.,.,TRBV3-1,TRBJ2-3,TGTGCCAGCAGCCCGGGGACTCCGCCGCAGTATTTT,CASSPGTPPQYF
TRBD2,.,TRBV29-1,TRBJ2-3,TGCAGCGTTGAAGAGAGCGGGGGGCCCACAGATACGCAGTATTTT,CSVEESGGPTDTQYF